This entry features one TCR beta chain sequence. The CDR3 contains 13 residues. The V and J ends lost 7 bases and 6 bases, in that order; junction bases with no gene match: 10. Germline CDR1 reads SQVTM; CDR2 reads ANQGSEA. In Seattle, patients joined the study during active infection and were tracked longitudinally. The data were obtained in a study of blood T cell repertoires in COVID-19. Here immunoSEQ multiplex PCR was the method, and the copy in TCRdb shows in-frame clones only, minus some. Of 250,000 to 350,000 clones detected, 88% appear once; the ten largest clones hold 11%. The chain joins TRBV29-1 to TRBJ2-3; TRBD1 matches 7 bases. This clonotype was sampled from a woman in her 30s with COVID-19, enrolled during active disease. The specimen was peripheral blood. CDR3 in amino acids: CSGYRGLGDTQYF. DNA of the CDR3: TGCAGCGGCTACAGGGGTCTAGGGGATACGCAGTATTTT.